The sample holds one count of the clone carrying this T cell receptor (beta chain). Its antigen is undetermined. PCR employed 60 Vbeta and 13 Jbeta primers. Sequencing used immunoSEQ multiplex PCR; TCRdb keeps in-frame clones, though not all of them. Among approximately 78,000 clones listed, 66% were seen once. The data were taken from a study of cytomegalovirus exposure and HLA in healthy donors. Study-level points and caveats: An analysis that was carried out later associated 16,951 TCR beta sequences with HLA alleles at 0.05 false discovery rate.

The clonotype originates from a man aged 40-55 years in good health and CMV-seropositive. Sequenced material: PBMCs.

DNA of the CDR3: TGTGCCAGCGTAGACAGGGGGCGCGGCGGGGAGCTGTTTTTT. Translating it yields CASVDRGRGGELFF. The genes are TRBV2 and TRBJ2-2; 10 bases line up with TRBD1. The length of the CDR3 is 14 residues. CDR1 is SNHLY, CDR2 FYNNEI, per germline. Trimming took 8 bases from V and 7 from J; bases not matched to a gene: 7. Looking up the rest from reference TRBV2 and TRBJ2-2 gives the full variable domain: EPEVTQTPSHQVTQMGQEVILRCVPISNHLYFYWYRQILGQKVEFLVSFYNNEISEKSEIFDDQFSVERPDGSNFTLKIRSTKLEDSAMYFCASVDRGRGGELFFGEGSRLTVL.